The 8 T cell receptor beta chains in this list originate from one sample, sequenced in a study of multiple sclerosis patients with progressive multifocal leukoencephalopathy (dated by TCRdb to between 2018 and 2020). The method behind the library was the immunoSEQ multiplex PCR assay. In its TCRdb copy, this immuneACCESS table keeps in-frame sequences only and misses some clones. Where compared with another copy, unresolved V genes explain less than half of these, and the others have no known cause. Counted in this sample were 20,000 to 30,000 clones; more than 85% of them appeared once. The top ten hold approximately 2.3% of the sample. Explained via the paper, the time point label denotes: about a year of natalizumab therapy. This specimen's treatment or condition label, interpreted: on natalizumab therapy at sampling. Sequences were derived from PBMCs, sampled from a patient treated with natalizumab. These receptors were taken from a man under 40 with multiple sclerosis.

The CDR3 coding sequence is TGTGCCAGCAGCGTAGGAGTTGAGGGCGCTGAAGCTTTCTTT. Protein product: CASSVGVEGAEAFF. The rearrangement uses TRBV9 and TRBJ1-1; D gene ambiguous. V shed 0 bases and J shed 6 bases, with 12 bases lying between them. CDR1 SGDLS and CDR2 YYNGEE come from the germline V gene. The CDR3 length is 14 residues.

V gene TRBV5-6 combines with J gene TRBJ2-3, with 8 bases matching TRBD2. This CDR3 has 16 residues. Trimming took 1 base from V and 0 from J; bases not matched to a gene: 4. Germline CDR1 SGHDT, CDR2 YYEEEE. CDR3 protein: CASSLFASGSTDTQYF. The CDR3 DNA is TGTGCCAGCAGCTTGTTCGCTAGCGGGAGCACAGATACGCAGTATTTT. The whole variable domain, filled in from reference TRBV5-6 and TRBJ2-3, reads DAGVTQSPTHLIKTRGQQVTLRCSPKSGHDTVSWYQQALGQGPQFIFQYYEEEERQRGNFPDRFSGHQFPNYSSELNVNALLLGDSALYLCASSLFASGSTDTQYFGPGTRLTVL.

This chain joins TRBV9 and TRBJ2-5, with 8 bases matching TRBD1. The V gene's germline CDR1 is SGDLS and CDR2 YYNGEE. The CDR3 is made up of 13 amino acids. Losses at the gene ends were 3 bases for V and 3 bases for J; bases not matched to a gene: 1. For the CDR3, the DNA is TGTGCCAGCAGCGGACAGGGGAAAGAGACCCAGTACTTC. Translating gives CASSGQGKETQYF.

The chain combines TRBV13 with TRBJ2-3; weak D call: TRBD2 (5 bases). The germline V and J ends were trimmed by 5 bases and 5 bases, with 14 bases remaining between them. This CDR3 is 14 amino acids long. Germline-derived CDR1 and CDR2 are PRHDT and FYEKMQ (reference sequence). In DNA form, the CDR3 reads TGTGCCAGCAGCCCGGACTTCCCCGGAGATACGCAGTATTTT. Its translation is CASSPDFPGDTQYF. Looking up the rest from reference TRBV13 and TRBJ2-3 gives the full variable domain: AAGVIQSPRHLIKEKRETATLKCYPIPRHDTVYWYQQGPGQDPQFLISFYEKMQSDKGSIPDRFSAQQFSDYHSELNMSSLELGDSALYFCASSPDFPGDTQYFGPGTRLTVL.

This clone was found a few times. The J gene is TRBJ1-5, the V gene TRBV6-6, with 7 bases lining up with TRBD1. Germline trimming cut 5 bases from V and 1 base from J; bases unmatched to any gene: 8. Germline assignment: CDR1 MNHNY and CDR2 SVGAGI (reference sequence). The CDR3 has 16 amino acids. The CDR3: CASSNRDRKSNQPQHF. Written as DNA, the CDR3 is TGTGCCAGCAGTAACAGGGACAGAAAAAGCAATCAGCCCCAGCATTTT.

This CDR3 is CASIQGTGGVYGYTF. CDR3 sequence (DNA): TGTGCCAGCATTCAGGGGACAGGGGGCGTCTATGGCTACACCTTC. The chain carries TRBV2 and TRBJ1-2, with 12 bases fitting TRBD1. This CDR3 is built from 15 residues. Germline assignment: CDR1 SNHLY and CDR2 FYNNEI. V trimming: 7 bases; J trimming: 4 bases; junction bases outside the gene matches: 7.

This clone has only one observation. The rearrangement uses TRBV29-1 and TRBJ2-2; possible D gene TRBD2, 6 bases. Germline V CDR1 and CDR2: SQVTM, ANQGSEA. The CDR3 spans 15 residues. V lost 2 bases to trimming and J lost 1 base, with 11 bases between them. The CDR3 nucleotides are TGCAGCGTTGAACACTCTAGCGAGAACACCGGGGAGCTGTTTTTT. This codes for CSVEHSSENTGELFF.

V is TRBV13 and J is TRBJ2-2; TRBD2 agrees at 10 bases. CDR3 length: 16 amino acids. The V segment lost 0 bases and the J segment 7 bases; nucleotides outside the gene matches: 5. Germline lookup yields CDR1 PRHDT and CDR2 FYEKMQ (reference sequence). The CDR3 region has the DNA TGTGCCAGCAGCTTAGGGCTAGCGGGAGACGGCGGGGAGCTGTTTTTT. It specifies CASSLGLAGDGGELFF.